The 26 T cell receptor beta chains below all came from one sample that was sequenced in a study of blood T cells in healthy people across ages. Combining a sample-barcoded 5' primer with a J-beta primer mix, a second PCR ran for about 6 to 11 cycles. TCRdb reanalysed the 5' RACE reads using MiXCR and keeps one entry per CDR3 protein. Here the sample spans roughly 1.7 million distinct CDR3 sequences, roughly a third being singletons. Sequencing used blood. The receptor set was obtained from a woman aged 30 to 39 in good health.

This chain joins TRBV27 and TRBJ2-3, with a weak D call TRBD1 (6 bases). V lost 7 bases and J 5 bases, leaving 22 bases between the germline ends. The CDR3 runs 16 residues. Germline V lookup: CDR1 MNHEY, CDR2 SMNVEV (reference sequence). CDR3 DNA: TGTGCCAGCAATCCCCCCAGGGGACCCCGACGAGATACGCAGTATTTT. The encoded protein is CASNPPRGPRRDTQYF.

V is TRBV2 and J is TRBJ2-7, with 9 positions matching TRBD1. CDR3 length: 14 amino acids. The V gene's germline CDR1 is SNHLY and CDR2 FYNNEI. Germline trimming cut 7 bases from V and 5 bases from J; bases unmatched to any gene: 9. The CDR3 nucleotides are TGTGCCAGCATCCCGGGACAGGGATCACACGAGCAGTACTTC. This sequence encodes CASIPGQGSHEQYF.

In this sample, this clonotype turned up many times. V gene TRBV6-2 or TRBV6-3 combines with J gene TRBJ2-7; 12 nucleotides align to TRBD2. The CDR3 totals 13 residues. V lost 6 bases to trimming and J lost 3 bases; unmatched junction nucleotides: 0. Germline CDR1 reads MNHEY; CDR2 reads SVGEGT. The DNA for the CDR3 is TGTGCCAGCAGACTAGCGGGAGGCTACGAGCAGTACTTC. Its protein product is CASRLAGGYEQYF.

V gene TRBV4-1 combines with J gene TRBJ2-2, with 10 bases fitting TRBD1. The V and J ends lost 5 bases and 5 bases, in that order; junction bases with no gene match: 8. Germline V lookup: CDR1 MGHRA, CDR2 YSYEKL. This CDR3 is 16 amino acids long. The CDR3: CASSNPGTGETGELFF. For the CDR3, the DNA is TGCGCCAGCAGCAACCCGGGGACAGGGGAAACCGGGGAGCTGTTTTTT.

The V call is TRBV4-1, the J call TRBJ1-5; tentative D call: TRBD1 (5 bases). The germline V and J ends were trimmed by 2 bases and 4 bases, with 9 bases remaining between them. Germline V gives CDR1 MGHRA, CDR2 YSYEKL. The CDR3 has 14 amino acids. Here the CDR3 reads CASSQRDRNQPQHF. The CDR3 bases are TGCGCCAGCAGCCAACGTGACAGAAATCAGCCCCAGCATTTT.

V usage is TRBV6-2 or TRBV6-3 and J usage is TRBJ1-6; 7 bases line up with TRBD1. The length of the CDR3 is 20 residues. Per the germline V gene, CDR1 is MNHEY and CDR2 is SVGEGT. The ends lost 6 bases at V and 0 bases at J; junction bases unmatched: 17. CDR3 region: CASRDPKGGDLSSYNSPLHF. In DNA form, the CDR3 reads TGTGCCAGCAGAGATCCGAAAGGGGGCGACCTGAGCTCCTATAATTCACCCCTCCACTTT.

This sequence joins TRBV4-1 and TRBJ2-4; the D gene could be TRBD1 or TRBD2 (7 bases each). The V end was cut by 1 base, the J end by 0 bases, with 10 bases between. The CDR3 sequence is 16 residues long. The germline CDR1 and CDR2 sequences are MGHRA and YSYEKL. CDR3 nucleotides: TGCGCCAGCAGCCAAGCAGGGGGGGCAGCCAAAAACATTCAGTACTTC. It translates to CASSQAGGAAKNIQYF.

CDR3 amino acids: CASSLTPRWGEQFF. The DNA for the CDR3 is TGTGCCAGCAGCTTAACCCCCAGATGGGGTGAGCAGTTCTTC. This chain links TRBV13 with TRBJ2-1, with D unresolved. Germline V gene lookup returns CDR1 PRHDT and CDR2 FYEKMQ (reference sequence). The CDR3 contains 14 residues. Trimming cost V 2 bases and J 9 bases, with 14 bases left between them.

The chain uses TRBV5-5 and TRBJ1-5; D remains unclear. Trimming left V 5 bases short and J 7 bases short, with 22 bases between. The V gene's germline CDR1 is SGHKS and CDR2 YYEKEE (reference sequence). The CDR3 spans 16 residues. The CDR3 DNA is TGTGCCAGCAGTTTCCAACCCGTCGGGCATGGCCAGCCCCAGCATTTT. Amino acids: CASSFQPVGHGQPQHF.

This clonotype was found a few times. This chain connects TRBV5-1 to TRBJ1-1; tentative D call: TRBD1 (6 bases). The V end lost 6 bases, the J end lost 2 bases, and 14 bases lay between the germline ends. This CDR3 has 14 amino acids. The germline V gene has CDR1 SGHRS and CDR2 YFSETQ. CDR3 bases: TGCGCCAGCAACGAGGGCAGGGGCAACACTGAAGCTTTCTTT. Amino acids: CASNEGRGNTEAFF.

In its sample, this clonotype was seen many times. This sequence joins TRBV7-3 and TRBJ2-1, with D hard to call. This CDR3 has 13 amino acids. Trimming pared 5 bases from V and 2 bases from J, leaving 7 bases between. Germline V lookup: CDR1 SGHTA, CDR2 FQGTGA. The CDR3 region has the DNA TGTGCCAGCAGCGGGGATACCTACAATGAGCAGTTCTTC. Translating it yields CASSGDTYNEQFF. The full variable domain, completed using reference TRBV7-3 and TRBJ2-1, is GAGVSQTPSNKVTEKGKYVELRCDPISGHTALYWYRQSLGQGPEFLIYFQGTGAADDSGLPNDRFFAVRPEGSVSTLKIQRTERGDSAVYLCASSGDTYNEQFFGPGTRLTVL.

The J gene is TRBJ1-1, the V gene TRBV15, with 8 bases identical to TRBD1. Germline assignment: CDR1 LNHNV and CDR2 YYDKDF (reference sequence). With 2 bases clipped from V and 0 bases from J, the junction kept 5 bases outside the gene matches. The CDR3 is 16 amino acids. The CDR3 coding sequence is TGTGCCACCAGCAGACCCCCGGGACAGGTGAACACTGAAGCTTTCTTT. Translated: CATSRPPGQVNTEAFF.

This clonotype was detected a few times. The rearrangement joins TRBV10-3 to TRBJ1-6; D ambiguous. Between the trimmed V and J ends, which lost 0 bases and 0 bases, there was a span of 12 bases. CDR1 and CDR2 from the germline V gene are ENHRY and SYGVKD. There are 18 residues in the CDR3. CDR3 sequence reads: CAISESGRPSSYNSPLHF. CDR3 in DNA: TGTGCCATCAGTGAGTCTGGCAGGCCGAGCTCCTATAATTCACCCCTCCACTTT.

Many counts were recorded for this clonotype. The genes are TRBV4-1 and TRBJ1-4; D remains ambiguous. The V gene's germline CDR1 is MGHRA and CDR2 YSYEKL. V was cut by 0 bases and J by 8 bases, with 4 bases left in between. CDR3 length equals 12 residues. Written as DNA, the CDR3 is TGCGCCAGCAGCCAAGATGGCGAAAAACTGTTTTTT. Its protein product is CASSQDGEKLFF.

This clonotype was seen a handful of times. The gene calls are TRBV29-1 and TRBJ1-2; D is possibly TRBD1 (5 bases). The CDR3 is 13 amino acids. The germline V and J ends were trimmed by 0 bases and 5 bases, with 10 bases remaining between them. CDR1 is SQVTM and CDR2 is ANQGSEA in the germline V gene. CDR3 residues: CSVEDTGPYGYTF. Written as DNA, the CDR3 is TGCAGCGTTGAAGACACAGGACCTTATGGCTACACCTTC.

The chain carries TRBV5-1 and TRBJ2-1, with TRBD1 matching over 8 bases. V lost 1 base, J lost 5 bases, and 14 bases stayed unmatched. The germline CDR1 and CDR2 sequences are SGHRS and YFSETQ. This CDR3 is 18 amino acids long. The CDR3 reads CASSLSDHGTGGNNEQFF. DNA of the CDR3: TGCGCCAGCAGCTTGAGTGACCATGGGACAGGCGGAAACAATGAGCAGTTCTTC.

The rearrangement joins TRBV6-5 to TRBJ2-1; 10 bases are shared with TRBD2. After removal of 0 bases from V and 0 bases from J, the junction contained 5 bases not matched to a gene. This CDR3 has 18 amino acids. Germline V CDR1 and CDR2: MNHEY, SVGAGI. The CDR3 DNA sequence: TGTGCCAGCAGTTACTCAAGGACTAGCGGAAGCTCCTACAATGAGCAGTTCTTC. Translated: CASSYSRTSGSSYNEQFF.

In its sample, this clonotype was seen many times. The chain has TRBV29-1 and TRBJ2-7; 10 nucleotides agree with TRBD1. CDR1 and CDR2 (germline): SQVTM, ANQGSEA. V gave up 3 bases and J gave up 4 bases; unmatched junction bases: 6. There are 14 residues in the CDR3. CDR3 amino acids: CSVDRGQGFYEQYF. The CDR3, as DNA: TGCAGCGTTGATCGGGGACAGGGGTTTTACGAGCAGTACTTC.

Only a few counts were recorded for this clonotype. J is TRBJ2-1 and V is TRBV28; TRBD2 agrees at 7 bases. The length of the CDR3 is 14 residues. V trimming: 8 bases; J trimming: 2 bases; junction bases outside the gene matches: 6. CDR1 MDHEN and CDR2 SYDVKM come from the germline V gene. CDR3 sequence reads: CASASGVPYNEQFF. The CDR3 DNA follows: TGTGCCAGCGCTAGCGGAGTACCCTACAATGAGCAGTTCTTC. Looking up the rest from reference TRBV28 and TRBJ2-1 gives the full variable domain: DVKVTQSSRYLVKRTGEKVFLECVQDMDHENMFWYRQDPGLGLRLIYFSYDVKMKEKGDIPEGYSVSREKKERFSLILESASTNQTSMYLCASASGVPYNEQFFGPGTRLTVL.

The V and J genes are TRBV6-1 and TRBJ1-1; D unclear. The germline CDR1 and CDR2 sequences are MNHNS and SASEGT. With 4 bases removed from V and 8 bases from J, the gap between germline ends came to 14 bases. There are 13 residues in the CDR3. The CDR3 region has the DNA TGTGCCAGCAGTGGCTCCCGGGCCATCGAAGCTTTCTTT. Amino acid sequence: CASSGSRAIEAFF.

This chain's CDR3 is CASSDSGGGETQYF. In DNA, the CDR3 is TGTGCCAGCAGTGATTCGGGGGGTGGGGAGACCCAGTACTTC. V gene TRBV6-1 combines with J gene TRBJ2-5; 7 positions agree with TRBD2. Germline V CDR1 and CDR2: MNHNS, SASEGT. V lost 3 bases and J lost 5; bases outside the gene matches: 6. This CDR3 spans 14 amino acids.

V usage is TRBV6-6 and J usage is TRBJ2-5; 10 bases line up with TRBD2. The J segment lost 4 bases and the V segment lost 2 bases, leaving 4 bases of the junction unmatched. Germline lookup yields CDR1 MNHNY and CDR2 SVGAGI (reference sequence). There are 15 residues in the CDR3. CDR3 in DNA: TGTGCCAGCAGTTACCAAGCGGGGGGGCTAGAGACCCAGTACTTC. Protein product: CASSYQAGGLETQYF.

The genes are TRBV3-1 and TRBJ2-3, with 9 bases identical to TRBD2. The germline V gene encodes CDR1 LGHDT and CDR2 YNNKEL (reference sequence). The ends lost 2 bases at V and 14 bases at J; junction bases unmatched: 8. CDR3 length: 13 residues. CDR3: CASSQWLAGEGYF. CDR3 coding DNA: TGTGCCAGCAGCCAATGGTTAGCGGGAGAGGGGTATTTT.

The genes are TRBV7-9 and TRBJ1-2, with D possibly matching TRBD1 (5 bases). Germline CDR1 is SEHNR and CDR2 is FQNEAQ (reference sequence). The CDR3 sequence is 13 residues long. V was shortened by 5 bases and J by 8 bases, with 15 bases between the two germline ends. Here the CDR3 reads CASSLTGTKGYTF. The DNA of the CDR3 is TGTGCCAGCAGCCTCACGGGGACTAAAGGCTACACCTTC.

This clonotype was detected once. The chain recombines TRBV4-1 with TRBJ2-1, with D tentatively TRBD2 (5 bases). The J call is uncertain, as TRBJ2-7 better fits the DNA end. The CDR3 is 16 residues long. Germline-derived CDR1 and CDR2 are MGHRA and YSYEKL. As DNA, the CDR3 is TGCGCCAGCAGCCAAGTTGGAGGAAGCTCCTACAATGAGCAGTACTTC. It codes for CASSQVGGSSYNEQYF.

This chain joins TRBV20-1 and TRBJ2-2; D may be TRBD2 (5 bases). Trimming removed 2 bases at V and 5 bases at J, with 15 bases between. CDR3 length equals 15 residues. Germline-derived CDR1 and CDR2 are DFQATT and SNEGSKA (reference sequence). Here the CDR3 DNA reads TGCAGTGCTAGACCGCCGGGGTTGAATACCGGGGAGCTGTTTTTT. Translating gives CSARPPGLNTGELFF.